Listed here are 26 T cell receptor beta chains from one sample, sequenced in a study of T cell responses to AZD1222 COVID-19 vaccine. The assay was immunoSEQ multiplex PCR, and TCRdb's table has in-frame clones only and misses some. This sample has some 130,000 clones, with 75% to 90% found just once. The sample in question was peripheral blood, obtained on day 0 of AZD1222 vaccination. These receptors came from an adult in good health.

The chain links TRBV9 to TRBJ2-7, with D possibly TRBD2 on 5 matching bases. V lost 0 bases to trimming and J lost 0 bases, with 10 bases between them. CDR3 length: 15 amino acids. The V gene's germline CDR1 is SGDLS and CDR2 YYNGEE. The CDR3 sequence is CASSVAGISSYEQYF. The CDR3 DNA reads TGTGCCAGCAGCGTAGCGGGAATAAGCTCCTACGAGCAGTACTTC. Full variable domain (missing parts from reference TRBV9 and TRBJ2-7): DSGVTQTPKHLITATGQRVTLRCSPRSGDLSVYWYQQSLDQGLQFLIQYYNGEERAKGNILERFSAQQFPDLHSELNLSSLELGDSALYFCASSVAGISSYEQYFGPGTRLTVT.

This clone was seen only once. The chain joins TRBV10-3 to TRBJ1-2; TRBD1 matches 9 bases. The CDR3 runs 14 residues. Per the germline V gene, CDR1 is ENHRY and CDR2 is SYGVKD. Losses at the gene ends were 6 bases for V and 4 bases for J; bases not matched to a gene: 6. CDR3 loop: CAISGQGWTYGYTF. The CDR3 coding sequence is TGTGCCATCAGCGGACAGGGGTGGACCTATGGCTACACCTTC.

The chain has TRBV10-2 and TRBJ1-2; D possibly corresponds to TRBD1 (5 bases). From germline, CDR1 is WSHSY and CDR2 SAAADI. The CDR3 is 14 amino acids. Trimming cost V 2 bases and J 5 bases, with 12 bases left between them. The CDR3 region is CASSEDTGRYGYTF. Here the CDR3 DNA reads TGCGCCAGCAGTGAGGACACAGGAAGATATGGCTACACCTTC.

The chain links TRBV18 to TRBJ2-7, with TRBD1 as a possible D gene (6 bases). The V gene's germline CDR1 is KGHSH and CDR2 LQKENI. This CDR3 contains 13 residues. Trimming cost V 2 bases and J 4 bases, with 9 bases left between them. DNA of the CDR3: TGTGCCAGCTCACCAGGGACACCGTACGAGCAGTACTTC. This codes for CASSPGTPYEQYF.

This clone was seen more than once but under ten times. The chain has TRBV7-3 and TRBJ2-1, with D maybe TRBD2 (6 bases). The CDR3 consists of 17 residues. The V end was cut by 2 bases, the J end by 1 base, with 15 bases between. Looked up from germline, CDR1 is SGHTA and CDR2 is FQGTGA. In nucleotides, the CDR3 is TGTGCCAGCAGCTTATCGGGGAGGCAGGGTTCCTACAATGAGCAGTTCTTC. It translates to CASSLSGRQGSYNEQFF. Full variable domain (remainder filled in from reference TRBV7-3 and TRBJ2-1): GAGVSQTPSNKVTEKGKYVELRCDPISGHTALYWYRQSLGQGPEFLIYFQGTGAADDSGLPNDRFFAVRPEGSVSTLKIQRTERGDSAVYLCASSLSGRQGSYNEQFFGPGTRLTVL.

This clone came up once. The chain recombines TRBV6-5 with TRBJ1-1; D possibly corresponds to TRBD1 (6 bases). This CDR3 region has 14 residues. V was clipped by 2 bases and J by 6 bases, with 13 bases between them. Germline CDR1 reads MNHEY; CDR2 reads SVGAGI. CDR3 protein: CASSYLTGLAEAFF. CDR3 in DNA: TGTGCCAGCAGTTACCTTACAGGGTTGGCTGAAGCTTTCTTT.

This chain links TRBV5-8 with TRBJ1-5; D not certain. The germline CDR1 and CDR2 sequences are SGHTS and YDEGEE. V was shortened by 0 bases and J by 0 bases, with 4 bases between the two germline ends. The CDR3 is 14 residues long. CDR3 protein: CASSLGRSNQPQHF. The CDR3 DNA reads TGTGCCAGCAGCTTGGGACGTAGCAATCAGCCCCAGCATTTT.

The chain has TRBV28 and TRBJ1-1; 8 positions match TRBD1. The germline V gene encodes CDR1 MDHEN and CDR2 SYDVKM. V lost 8 bases to trimming and J lost 2 bases; unmatched junction nucleotides: 7. This CDR3 contains 14 residues. CDR3 protein: CASQFRGQNTEAFF. In DNA, the CDR3 is TGTGCCAGCCAGTTCAGGGGGCAAAACACTGAAGCTTTCTTT.

The sample holds a few counts of this clone. This chain connects TRBV6-2 or TRBV6-3 to TRBJ2-7; possible D gene TRBD2, 6 bases. The CDR3 contains 14 residues. Germline CDR1 is MNHEY and CDR2 is SVGEGT. Trimming pared 6 bases from V and 3 bases from J, leaving 15 bases between. The CDR3 here is CASSGGANFYEQYF. Written as DNA, the CDR3 is TGTGCCAGCAGCGGGGGAGCCAACTTCTACGAGCAGTACTTC.

Here the CDR3 DNA reads TGTGCCAGCAGTGAATTAAATTATCTTAGGAGTGGCTACACCTTC. This codes for CASSELNYLRSGYTF. The rearrangement joins TRBV6-1 to TRBJ1-2; D is uncertain. V lost 2 bases and J 7 bases, leaving 17 bases between the germline ends. CDR3 length equals 15 residues. Germline CDR1 MNHNS, CDR2 SASEGT.

The J gene is TRBJ1-5, the V gene TRBV11-2; 8 bases line up with TRBD1. Germline lookup yields CDR1 SGHAT and CDR2 FQNNGV. V trimming: 5 bases; J trimming: 4 bases; junction bases outside the gene matches: 7. This CDR3 spans 15 amino acids. The chain's CDR3 is CASSLSTGANQPQHF. CDR3 nucleotides: TGTGCCAGCAGCCTATCGACAGGGGCAAATCAGCCCCAGCATTTT. Based on the CDR3 plus reference TRBV11-2 and TRBJ1-5, the full variable domain is EAGVAQSPRYKIIEKRQSVAFWCNPISGHATLYWYQQILGQGPKLLIQFQNNGVVDDSQLPKDRFSAERLKGVDSTLKIQPAKLEDSAVYLCASSLSTGANQPQHFGDGTRLSIL.

The rearrangement links TRBV6-1 to TRBJ2-7, with D maybe TRBD1 (6 bases). The CDR3 runs to 20 residues. Germline V gives CDR1 MNHNS, CDR2 SASEGT. The V end was cut by 0 bases, the J end by 2 bases, with 26 bases between. The CDR3 protein is CASSEARVTGLGTRTYEQYF. CDR3 coding DNA: TGTGCCAGCAGTGAAGCGAGGGTCACAGGGCTAGGGACACGGACCTACGAGCAGTACTTC.

The J gene is TRBJ1-5, the V gene TRBV19; 8 bases map to TRBD1. CDR1 and CDR2 from the germline V gene are LNHDA and SQIVND (reference sequence). Losses at the gene ends were 9 bases for V and 3 bases for J; bases not matched to a gene: 13. This CDR3 comprises 16 residues. The CDR3, as DNA: TGTGCCAGCAGACCACCGACAGGGGAGACCAATCAGCCCCAGCATTTT. It yields the protein CASRPPTGETNQPQHF.

V is TRBV6-5 and J is TRBJ1-5; 7 nucleotides line up with TRBD1. Losses at the gene ends were 9 bases for V and 11 bases for J; bases not matched to a gene: 10. The CDR3 loop spans 12 amino acids. Germline CDR1 is MNHEY and CDR2 is SVGAGI. The CDR3 protein is CASQTPGQAQHF. The CDR3 DNA sequence: TGTGCCAGTCAAACACCCGGACAGGCCCAGCATTTT.

This clone appeared once. The genes are TRBV4-2 and TRBJ1-1, with D perhaps matching TRBD1 (5 bases). The CDR3 has 15 amino acids. V was cut by 2 bases and J by 2 bases, with 12 bases left in between. CDR1 is LGHNA, CDR2 YNFKEQ, per germline. Here the CDR3 DNA reads TGTGCCAGCAGCCAATACGGGGGGGTCAACACTGAAGCTTTCTTT. As protein: CASSQYGGVNTEAFF.

The rearrangement joins TRBV28 to TRBJ1-2; TRBD1 agrees at 8 bases. Germline trimming cut 7 bases from V and 13 bases from J; bases unmatched to any gene: 8. CDR1 MDHEN and CDR2 SYDVKM come from the germline V gene. The CDR3 contains 11 residues. CDR3 in amino acids: CASITTGESTF. For the CDR3, the DNA is TGTGCCAGCATCACGACAGGGGAGTCCACCTTC.

The V and J genes are TRBV5-1 and TRBJ1-2; 9 bases line up with TRBD1. The germline CDR1 and CDR2 sequences are SGHRS and YFSETQ. The CDR3 runs to 19 residues. Trimming cost V 0 bases and J 2 bases; bases outside gene matches: 14. The CDR3 DNA sequence: TGCGCCAGCAGCTTGGTCCCCATACAGGGGGCAGTGGGGAACTATGGCTACACCTTC. This codes for CASSLVPIQGAVGNYGYTF.

This CDR3 reads CASSQAATTYNSPLHF. The DNA for the CDR3 is TGTGCCAGCAGCCAAGCGGCGACCACCTATAATTCACCCCTCCACTTT. The chain combines TRBV3-1 (or the pseudogene TRBV3-2) with TRBJ1-6; D is unresolved. From germline, CDR1 is LGHDT and CDR2 YNNKEL (reference sequence). This CDR3 is built from 16 residues. The ends were cut back, 1 base at V and 2 bases at J, with 9 bases in the middle.

The chain is built from TRBV30 and TRBJ2-7; D is perhaps TRBD1 or TRBD2 (5 bases each). Between the trimmed V and J ends, which lost 1 base and 2 bases, there was a span of 9 bases. The germline V gene encodes CDR1 GTSNPN and CDR2 SVGIG (reference sequence). This CDR3 spans 13 amino acids. This chain's CDR3 is CAWSGGITYEQYF. Here the CDR3 DNA reads TGTGCCTGGAGTGGGGGGATTACCTACGAGCAGTACTTC.

The V and J genes are TRBV20-1 and TRBJ1-1; tentative D call: TRBD1 (5 bases). The CDR3 is 15 amino acids. Trimming took off 3 bases at V and 4 bases at J, with 18 bases between the two ends. The germline V gene encodes CDR1 DFQATT and CDR2 SNEGSKA (reference sequence). CDR3 in DNA: TGCAGTGCTAGTGACTCCCACCTAAGGGGCACTGAAGCTTTCTTT. This codes for CSASDSHLRGTEAFF.

The J gene is TRBJ1-5, the V gene TRBV2; no clear D. Deletions cut 9 bases from V and 1 base from J, with 13 bases between. The CDR3 is 14 residues long. Germline V lookup: CDR1 SNHLY, CDR2 FYNNEI. The CDR3 loop reads CASQLGGSNQPQHF. As DNA, the CDR3 is TGTGCCAGTCAGCTAGGCGGGAGCAATCAGCCCCAGCATTTT.

The V call is TRBV28, the J call TRBJ1-1; D unresolved. Germline V CDR1 and CDR2: MDHEN, SYDVKM. The CDR3 length is 14 residues. The ends were cut back, 5 bases at V and 4 bases at J, with 14 bases in the middle. CDR3 sequence reads: CASSTWAPGTEAFF. The DNA for the CDR3 is TGTGCCAGCAGTACGTGGGCCCCGGGCACTGAAGCTTTCTTT. The whole variable domain, filled in from reference TRBV28 and TRBJ1-1, reads DVKVTQSSRYLVKRTGEKVFLECVQDMDHENMFWYRQDPGLGLRLIYFSYDVKMKEKGDIPEGYSVSREKKERFSLILESASTNQTSMYLCASSTWAPGTEAFFGQGTRLTVV.

This clone was detected only once. The genes are TRBV5-1 and TRBJ1-5; D is undetermined. The CDR3 extends over 14 amino acids. V lost 5 bases to trimming and J lost 6 bases, with 15 bases between them. Germline assignment: CDR1 SGHRS and CDR2 YFSETQ. The CDR3 is CASRSDISSQPQHF. DNA for the CDR3: TGCGCCAGCAGGTCTGATATCTCCAGTCAGCCCCAGCATTTT.

The genes are TRBV6-1 and TRBJ1-5; D is ambiguous. The CDR3 spans 13 residues. Germline V CDR1 and CDR2: MNHNS, SASEGT. V dropped 2 bases and J dropped 5 bases, with 7 bases sitting between them. DNA for the CDR3: TGTGCCAGCAGTGAAACCAGCGATCAGCCCCAGCATTTT. Protein: CASSETSDQPQHF.

The CDR3: CASSIRQGYNSPLHF. The CDR3 region has the DNA TGTGCCAGCAGCATCCGACAGGGGTATAATTCACCCCTCCACTTT. V gene TRBV5-8 combines with J gene TRBJ1-6, with 8 bases identical to TRBD1. The germline gives CDR1 SGHTS, CDR2 YDEGEE. V dropped 4 bases and J dropped 4; count of bases not matched to a gene: 4. The CDR3 length is 15 residues.

The chain couples TRBV12-3 or TRBV12-4 to TRBJ1-4, with D uncertain. The CDR3 length is 12 residues. Trimming stripped 5 bases from V and 5 bases from J, with 6 bases between. In DNA form, the CDR3 reads TGTGCCAGCAGTCCACTAAATGAAAAACTGTTTTTT. Amino acids: CASSPLNEKLFF.